This T cell receptor beta chain came from a study of prognosis after radiotherapy for stage I lung cancer. Study information: Medical inoperability was the status assigned to all non-small cell lung cancer patients. Patients received 3 to 5 SBRT fractions with a biologically effective dose of at least 100 Gy. Around twelve patients' tumors were adenocarcinoma, and 6 to 8 patients' tumors were squamous cell carcinoma.

Amplification of TCR beta CDR3 from genomic DNA used two-round multiplex PCR. With primers specific to each TRBV and TRBJ gene, the first-round PCR was performed. TCRdb redid the calling of the multiplex PCR reads with MiXCR, one entry per CDR3 protein. The sample has about 14,000 distinct CDR3 sequences; 31% are singletons. The V and J ends lost 5 bases and 2 bases respectively, with 13 bases between them. Germline V gives CDR1 SGHTA, CDR2 FQGTGA. The CDR3 has 15 amino acids. This clonotype has ten or more counts. This sequence was found in a donor at least 50 years old with non-small cell lung cancer. V and J are TRBV7-3 and TRBJ2-1, with a weak D call TRBD2 (6 bases). The input for sequencing was PBMCs, taken before or after stereotactic body radiation therapy (not recorded which). The CDR3 is CASSPGDSPYNEQFF. For the CDR3, the DNA is TGTGCCAGCAGCCCTGGGGACTCCCCCTACAATGAGCAGTTCTTC.